A single sample gave rise to the 9 T cell receptor beta chains below, sequenced in a study of cytomegalovirus exposure and HLA in healthy donors. PCR was performed using 60 Vbeta and 13 Jbeta primers. Data came from immunoSEQ multiplex PCR; TCRdb stores just in-frame clones and leaves some out. The sample has around 99,000 clones; approximately 79% are singletons. Sequencing used PBMCs. The receptor set was obtained from a woman between 40 and 55 years old in good health and CMV-seropositive.

The gene calls are TRBV15 and TRBJ1-6; 7 nucleotides line up with TRBD1. CDR3 length: 16 residues. Germline trimming cut 0 bases from V and 7 bases from J; bases unmatched to any gene: 6. Germline V gene sequence: CDR1 LNHNV, CDR2 YYDKDF (reference sequence). The CDR3 region is CATSRDNRRGNSPLHF. The CDR3 DNA follows: TGTGCCACCAGCAGAGATAATCGCAGGGGGAATTCACCCCTCCACTTT. Looking up the rest from reference TRBV15 and TRBJ1-6 gives the full variable domain: DAMVIQNPRYQVTQFGKPVTLSCSQTLNHNVMYWYQQKSSQAPKLLFHYYDKDFNNEADTPDNFQSRRPNTSFCFLDIRSPGLGDTAMYLCATSRDNRRGNSPLHFGNGTRLTVT.

The chain uses TRBV28 and TRBJ1-1, with 7 bases lining up with TRBD1. Germline-derived CDR1 and CDR2 are MDHEN and SYDVKM. J was trimmed by 0 bases and V by 4 bases; bases with no gene match: 2. The CDR3 has 14 amino acids. The CDR3 coding sequence is TGTGCCAGCAGTTACGACAGGGTGAACACTGAAGCTTTCTTT. This gives the protein CASSYDRVNTEAFF.

The rearrangement links TRBV7-2 to TRBJ2-7, with unresolved D. Germline assignment: CDR1 SGHTA and CDR2 FQGNSA. This CDR3 spans 12 amino acids. Trimming stripped 5 bases from V and 2 bases from J, with 7 bases between. In nucleotides, the CDR3 is TGTGCCAGCAGCCCCCCGGCCTACGAGCAGTACTTC. Residues: CASSPPAYEQYF.

A few counts support this clone. The chain carries TRBV20-1 and TRBJ1-2, with D possibly TRBD1 on 5 matching bases. This CDR3 has 11 amino acids. V was clipped by 3 bases and J by 6 bases, with 8 bases between them. Germline lookup yields CDR1 DFQATT and CDR2 SNEGSKA (reference sequence). CDR3 in DNA: TGCAGTGCTAGTATAGGGGATGGCTACACCTTC. Protein product: CSASIGDGYTF.

This clone was seen a handful of times. The rearrangement links TRBV19 to TRBJ1-1; possibly TRBD1 for D (5 bases). The V end was cut by 6 bases, the J end by 5 bases, with 16 bases between. The CDR3 is 14 residues long. Looked up from germline, CDR1 is LNHDA and CDR2 is SQIVND (reference sequence). DNA for the CDR3: TGTGCCAGTAGATTTGAGGGAGGACATACTGAAGCTTTCTTT. Translated: CASRFEGGHTEAFF.

The chain couples TRBV29-1 to TRBJ2-7; TRBD1 agrees at 10 bases. The CDR3 runs to 13 residues. Germline loops: CDR1 SQVTM, CDR2 ANQGSEA. The J segment lost 4 bases and the V segment lost 5 bases, leaving 5 bases of the junction unmatched. CDR3 DNA sequence: TGCAGCGTTTCCGGGACAGGGGATTACGAGCAGTACTTC. It yields the protein CSVSGTGDYEQYF.

This clone came up a few times. The rearrangement uses TRBV2 and TRBJ2-1, with 10 bases matching TRBD1. The ends lost 6 bases at V and 9 bases at J; junction bases unmatched: 5. The CDR3 runs 13 residues. Germline V lookup: CDR1 SNHLY, CDR2 FYNNEI. CDR3 DNA: TGTGCCAGCAGGGCGGGACAGGGGATTGAGCAGTTCTTC. This translates into CASRAGQGIEQFF.

The rearrangement joins TRBV30 to TRBJ1-2, with D perhaps matching TRBD1 (5 bases). The CDR3 has 13 amino acids. Per germline, CDR1 GTSNPN and CDR2 SVGIG (reference sequence). Trimming took off 3 bases at V and 4 bases at J, with 12 bases between the two ends. This CDR3 reads CAWRGRGVYGYTF. The CDR3, as DNA: TGTGCCTGGAGGGGACGGGGGGTCTATGGCTACACCTTC.

A single count supports this clone. In DNA, the CDR3 is TGTGCCAGCAGTGGGACTAGCGGGGGGATCTTGCAGTATTTT. It yields the protein CASSGTSGGILQYF. V gene TRBV27 combines with J gene TRBJ2-3; 15 bases map to TRBD2. This CDR3 has 14 amino acids. The germline CDR1 and CDR2 sequences are MNHEY and SMNVEV (reference sequence). V was clipped by 5 bases and J by 11 bases; unmatched bases: 5.